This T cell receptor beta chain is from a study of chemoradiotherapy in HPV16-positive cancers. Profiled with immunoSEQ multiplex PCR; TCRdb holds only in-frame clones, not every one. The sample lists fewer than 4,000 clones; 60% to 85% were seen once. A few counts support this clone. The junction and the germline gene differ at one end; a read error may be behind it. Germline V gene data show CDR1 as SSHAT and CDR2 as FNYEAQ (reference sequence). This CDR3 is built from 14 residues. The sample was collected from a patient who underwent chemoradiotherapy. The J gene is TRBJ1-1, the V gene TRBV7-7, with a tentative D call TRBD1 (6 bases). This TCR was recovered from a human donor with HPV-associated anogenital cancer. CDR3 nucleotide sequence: TGTGCTAGCAGCTTAGGACAGATGAACACTGAAGCTTTCTTT. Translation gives CASSLGQMNTEAFF.